The 27 T cell receptor beta chains given below trace back to one sample, sequenced in a study of T cell responses to AZD1222 COVID-19 vaccine (dated by TCRdb to about 2021). The library relied on the immunoSEQ multiplex PCR assay. The immuneACCESS repertoire file appears here via TCRdb, limited to in-frame rearrangements. These files lack a portion of the clones; in checked studies, under half of the deficit traces to unresolved V genes, and the cause of the others is not known. This sample has approximately 170,000 clones in its table, and roughly 94% of those were observed once. About 4.6% of the sample is in the top ten clones. Taken with the paper, the label for time point translates to: about 28 days (+/-7) after the second vaccine dose. Sequencing was performed on peripheral blood, taken 28 days after the second AZD1222 dose. The receptors originated from an adult who received the AZD1222 COVID-19 vaccine.

This chain uses TRBV15 with TRBJ1-5; 8 bases fit TRBD1. Trimming cost V 9 bases and J 4 bases; bases outside gene matches: 11. Per germline, CDR1 LNHNV and CDR2 YYDKDF (reference sequence). The CDR3 covers 15 residues. CDR3 nucleotide sequence: TGTGCCACTAGATCAGGGGGCGATGGTAATCAGCCCCAGCATTTT. It yields the protein CATRSGGDGNQPQHF.

This clone was seen only once. This chain joins TRBV6-2 or TRBV6-3 and TRBJ2-7; 8 bases are shared with TRBD2. Germline V gene data show CDR1 as MNHEY and CDR2 as SVGEGT. The CDR3 length is 14 residues. After removal of 6 bases from V and 0 bases from J, the junction contained 4 bases not matched to a gene. This CDR3 reads CASSPGGRSYEQYF. Here the CDR3 DNA reads TGTGCCAGCAGCCCGGGGGGGCGCTCCTACGAGCAGTACTTC.

This sequence joins TRBV11-2 and TRBJ2-7; 9 bases fit TRBD1. The junction had 10 bases not matched to a gene; V was cut back by 6 bases and J by 7 bases. Germline CDR1 is SGHAT and CDR2 is FQNNGV. CDR3 length equals 14 residues. In DNA, the CDR3 is TGTGCCAGCAGACAACAGGGGGCGCGGGGGGAGCAGTACTTC. Translating it yields CASRQQGARGEQYF.

J is TRBJ2-2 and V is TRBV28, with 9 bases lining up with TRBD2. Germline V gene sequence: CDR1 MDHEN, CDR2 SYDVKM. J gave up 2 bases and V 2 bases, and 3 bases lay outside the gene matches. The CDR3 length is 16 residues. CDR3 nucleotides: TGTGCCAGCAGTTTACGACTAGCGGCTAACACCGGGGAGCTGTTTTTT. Translating it yields CASSLRLAANTGELFF.

The chain joins TRBV4-3 to TRBJ1-1, with D possibly TRBD1 on 5 matching bases. The germline V gene encodes CDR1 LGHNA and CDR2 YSLEER. The germline V and J ends were trimmed by 2 bases and 6 bases, with 16 bases remaining between them. This CDR3 has 15 residues. The CDR3 DNA sequence: TGCGCCAGCAGCCAACCGCCGCGGGGGAAGGCTGAAGCTTTCTTT. It yields the protein CASSQPPRGKAEAFF.

The chain has TRBV11-1 and TRBJ2-1, with 8 bases matching TRBD2. Unmatched junction bases numbered 2, after V lost 4 bases and J lost 0 bases. The CDR3 has 15 amino acids. Per the germline V gene, CDR1 is SGHAT and CDR2 is FQDESV (reference sequence). The CDR3, as DNA: TGTGCCAGCAGCTCTAGCGGGTACTCCTACAATGAGCAGTTCTTC. Residues: CASSSSGYSYNEQFF.

The rearrangement joins TRBV5-5 to TRBJ2-5, with unresolved D. The CDR3 runs to 14 residues. Germline-derived CDR1 and CDR2 are SGHKS and YYEKEE (reference sequence). V shed 1 base and J shed 4 bases, with 11 bases lying between them. The CDR3 sequence: CASSLSVSIETQYF. The CDR3 DNA follows: TGTGCCAGCAGCTTGAGTGTCTCGATAGAGACCCAGTACTTC.

The chain uses TRBV6-6 and TRBJ2-7, with D possibly matching TRBD1 (6 bases). This CDR3 has 12 residues. Germline assignment: CDR1 MNHNY and CDR2 SVGAGI (reference sequence). V was trimmed by 7 bases and J by 5 bases, leaving 12 bases between them. CDR3 residues: CASNNREDEQYF. The CDR3 DNA reads as TGTGCCAGCAACAACAGGGAAGACGAGCAGTACTTC.

The rearrangement uses TRBV20-1 and TRBJ1-5; 7 bases are a match to TRBD1. In germline, CDR1 is DFQATT, CDR2 SNEGSKA (reference sequence). The V gene end was trimmed by 3 bases and the J gene end by 4 bases; junction bases not matched to a gene: 3. The CDR3 totals 13 residues. This CDR3 reads CSASVDRNQPQHF. The DNA for the CDR3 is TGCAGTGCTAGTGTGGACAGGAATCAGCCCCAGCATTTT.

The chain employs TRBV6-5 and TRBJ2-7; tentative D call: TRBD1 (5 bases). Germline V gene lookup returns CDR1 MNHEY and CDR2 SVGAGI. The V and J ends lost 2 bases and 2 bases respectively, with 13 bases between them. This CDR3 has 15 amino acids. CDR3 amino acids: CASSYRLGVPYEQYF. Written as DNA, the CDR3 is TGTGCCAGCAGTTACAGGCTAGGGGTCCCCTACGAGCAGTACTTC.

Points on this clone: At one end, the junction sequence differs from germline, possibly due to a read error. The chain has TRBV4-1 and TRBJ2-7; D is perhaps TRBD1 (5 bases). The CDR3 has 15 residues. In germline, CDR1 is MGHRA, CDR2 YSYEKL. The CDR3 bases are TGCGCCAGCAGCCGAGACAGTATTAAAGGGTACGATCAGTACTTC. Translating it yields CASSRDSIKGYDQYF.

This sequence joins TRBV28 and TRBJ1-1; D call uncertain. Germline values: CDR1 MDHEN, CDR2 SYDVKM. This CDR3 contains 14 residues. V was clipped by 7 bases and J by 1 base, with 13 bases between them. CDR3 sequence (DNA): TGTGCCAGCATAAGCTCCCATGGGAACACTGAAGCTTTCTTT. It yields the protein CASISSHGNTEAFF.

The rearrangement uses TRBV12-3 or TRBV12-4 and TRBJ2-1; the match to TRBD1 covers 7 bases. The CDR3 is 13 residues long. Trimming cost V 1 base and J 10 bases; bases outside gene matches: 4. This CDR3 reads CASSLDRGREQFF. CDR3 nucleotide sequence: TGTGCCAGCAGTTTAGACAGGGGTCGGGAGCAGTTCTTC.

The V call is TRBV4-1, the J call TRBJ2-7, with TRBD2 identical over 14 bases. This CDR3 spans 16 amino acids. The V gene end was trimmed by 2 bases and the J gene end by 8 bases; junction bases not matched to a gene: 8. CDR1 MGHRA and CDR2 YSYEKL come from the germline V gene. As DNA, the CDR3 is TGCGCCAGCAGCCAACCCGGGACTAGCGGGAGTGTGAAGCAGTACTTC. This encodes CASSQPGTSGSVKQYF.

This chain joins TRBV28 and TRBJ2-7; maybe TRBD1 (6 bases). The CDR3 length is 13 residues. V lost 2 bases and J lost 4, with 9 bases in between. From germline, CDR1 is MDHEN and CDR2 SYDVKM. CDR3 nucleotides: TGTGCCAGCAGTTTACAGGGGCTGTACGAGCAGTACTTC. It codes for CASSLQGLYEQYF.

The genes are TRBV7-9 and TRBJ1-1; D unresolved. In germline, CDR1 is SEHNR, CDR2 FQNEAQ (reference sequence). V lost 5 bases to trimming and J lost 3 bases, with 13 bases between them. This CDR3 contains 14 residues. CDR3 in DNA: TGTGCCAGCAGCCTCGATTTACGGGACACTGAAGCTTTCTTT. It is translated as CASSLDLRDTEAFF.

The chain combines TRBV2 with TRBJ2-7; D perhaps matches TRBD1 (5 bases). The CDR3 is made up of 12 amino acids. The V gene lost 1 base and the J gene lost 6 bases, with 7 bases spanning the gap. Looked up from germline, CDR1 is SNHLY and CDR2 is FYNNEI. The CDR3 here is CASSEEGFEQYF. As DNA, the CDR3 is TGTGCCAGCAGTGAAGAGGGGTTCGAGCAGTACTTC.

This chain links TRBV7-3 with TRBJ2-1; 7 nucleotides match TRBD2. Losses at the gene ends were 5 bases for V and 7 bases for J; bases not matched to a gene: 11. This CDR3 comprises 15 residues. The germline CDR1 and CDR2 sequences are SGHTA and FQGTGA. The chain's CDR3 is CASSLGLGVDNEQFF. CDR3 bases: TGTGCCAGCAGCCTCGGACTAGGAGTAGATAATGAGCAGTTCTTC.

J is TRBJ2-7 and V is TRBV5-1, with unresolved D. The CDR3 has 12 amino acids. From germline, CDR1 is SGHRS and CDR2 YFSETQ. V shed 4 bases and J shed 0 bases, with 5 bases lying between them. DNA of the CDR3: TGCGCCAGCAGCCCACCCTCCTACGAGCAGTACTTC. Protein product: CASSPPSYEQYF.

This clone was seen only once. J is TRBJ1-2 and V is TRBV19; 10 bases align to TRBD1. V lost 6 bases to trimming and J lost 6 bases; unmatched junction nucleotides: 10. The V gene's germline CDR1 is LNHDA and CDR2 SQIVND (reference sequence). The CDR3 sequence is 15 residues long. CDR3 nucleotides: TGTGCCAGTAGCGACCCGGGACAGGGGATGGATGGCTACACCTTC. Residues: CASSDPGQGMDGYTF.

V usage is TRBV27 and J usage is TRBJ1-2; TRBD1 is a possible D gene (6 bases). The V gene lost 5 bases and the J gene lost 2 bases, with 18 bases spanning the gap. The CDR3 has 16 amino acids. The V gene's germline CDR1 is MNHEY and CDR2 SMNVEV (reference sequence). The CDR3 DNA follows: TGTGCCAGCAGTCCCCTCGAGCAGGGGTGGAACTATGGCTACACCTTC. It is translated as CASSPLEQGWNYGYTF.

The chain combines TRBV5-1 with TRBJ1-2; TRBD1 matches at 8 bases. The CDR3 spans 15 residues. CDR1 is SGHRS and CDR2 is YFSETQ in the germline V gene. J gave up 4 bases and V 1 base, and 6 bases lay outside the gene matches. CDR3: CASSLRTGNRYGYTF. Written as DNA, the CDR3 is TGCGCCAGCAGCTTGCGGACAGGGAATCGCTATGGCTACACCTTC. The full variable domain, rest sourced from reference TRBV5-1 and TRBJ1-2, is KAGVTQTPRYLIKTRGQQVTLSCSPISGHRSVSWYQQTPGQGLQFLFEYFSETQRNKGNFPGRFSGRQFSNSRSEMNVSTLELGDSALYLCASSLRTGNRYGYTFGSGTRLTVV.

The rearrangement uses TRBV5-1 and TRBJ2-1; D is ambiguous. Germline assignment: CDR1 SGHRS and CDR2 YFSETQ. V lost 0 bases to trimming and J lost 3 bases, with 10 bases between them. The CDR3 is 15 amino acids. The DNA of the CDR3 is TGCGCCAGCAGCTTGGGCCTACTACTCTACAATGAGCAGTTCTTC. It yields the protein CASSLGLLLYNEQFF.

The chain uses TRBV27 and TRBJ2-1, with 12 nucleotides matching TRBD2. CDR3 length: 16 amino acids. Per germline, CDR1 MNHEY and CDR2 SMNVEV (reference sequence). V lost 3 bases and J lost 6; bases outside the gene matches: 6. The CDR3 region has the DNA TGTGCCAGCAGTTTTCTAGCGGGAGGGCCAAGCAATGAGCAGTTCTTC. Amino acid sequence: CASSFLAGGPSNEQFF.

CDR3 in amino acids: CASSSWGGTPLNEQFF. Written as DNA, the CDR3 is TGTGCCAGCAGTTCCTGGGGAGGAACCCCGCTTAATGAGCAGTTCTTC. This chain connects TRBV6-5 to TRBJ2-1; possibly TRBD2 for D (6 bases). Germline V CDR1 and CDR2: MNHEY, SVGAGI. V lost 4 bases and J lost 7, with 20 bases in between. The CDR3 is 16 residues long.

V gene TRBV4-1 combines with J gene TRBJ1-4; tentative D call: TRBD1 (5 bases). CDR3 length: 16 residues. Germline loops: CDR1 MGHRA, CDR2 YSYEKL. V lost 0 bases to trimming and J lost 7 bases, with 15 bases between them. CDR3 protein: CASSQDGGGIGEKLFF. DNA of the CDR3: TGCGCCAGCAGCCAAGATGGGGGAGGGATTGGTGAAAAACTGTTTTTT.

The chain has TRBV24-1 and TRBJ1-5; 7 nucleotides agree with TRBD1. V lost 4 bases and J lost 3; bases outside the gene matches: 5. From germline, CDR1 is KGHDR and CDR2 SFDVKD. This CDR3 is built from 15 residues. Here the CDR3 reads CATSETDRPNQPQHF. For the CDR3, the DNA is TGTGCCACCAGTGAAACGGACAGGCCCAATCAGCCCCAGCATTTT.